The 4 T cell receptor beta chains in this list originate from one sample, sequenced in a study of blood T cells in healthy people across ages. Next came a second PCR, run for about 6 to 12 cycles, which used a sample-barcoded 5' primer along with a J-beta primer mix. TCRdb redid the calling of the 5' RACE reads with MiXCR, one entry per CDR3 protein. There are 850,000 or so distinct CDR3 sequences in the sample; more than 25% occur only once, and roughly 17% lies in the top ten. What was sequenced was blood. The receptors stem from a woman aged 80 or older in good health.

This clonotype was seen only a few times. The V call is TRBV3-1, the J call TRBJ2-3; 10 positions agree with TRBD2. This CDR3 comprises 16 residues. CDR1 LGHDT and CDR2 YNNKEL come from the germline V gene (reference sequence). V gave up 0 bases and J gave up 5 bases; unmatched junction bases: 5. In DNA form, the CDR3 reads TGTGCCAGCAGCCAAGATTCTAGCGGGGGTTTAGATACGCAGTATTTT. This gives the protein CASSQDSSGGLDTQYF.

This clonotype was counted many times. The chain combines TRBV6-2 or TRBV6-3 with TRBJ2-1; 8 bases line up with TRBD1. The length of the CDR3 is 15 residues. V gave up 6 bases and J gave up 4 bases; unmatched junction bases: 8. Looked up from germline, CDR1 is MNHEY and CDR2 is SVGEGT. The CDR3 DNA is TGTGCCAGCAGCACAGGGGGTCTCTGGTACAATGAGCAGTTCTTC. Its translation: CASSTGGLWYNEQFF.

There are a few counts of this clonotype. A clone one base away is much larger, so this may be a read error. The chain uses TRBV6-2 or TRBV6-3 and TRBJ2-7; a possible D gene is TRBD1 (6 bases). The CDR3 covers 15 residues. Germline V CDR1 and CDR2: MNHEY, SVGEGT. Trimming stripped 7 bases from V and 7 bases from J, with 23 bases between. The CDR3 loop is CASTPTRGSYNEQYF. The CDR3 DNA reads TGTGCCAGCACCCCCACGAGGGGGTCCTACAATGAGCAGTACTTC.

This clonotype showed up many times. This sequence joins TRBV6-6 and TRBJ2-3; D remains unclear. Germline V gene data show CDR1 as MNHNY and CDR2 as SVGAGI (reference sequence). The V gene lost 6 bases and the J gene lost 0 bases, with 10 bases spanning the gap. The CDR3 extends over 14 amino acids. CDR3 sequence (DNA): TGTGCCAGCAGAAAGCAGCTCAGCACAGATACGCAGTATTTT. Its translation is CASRKQLSTDTQYF.